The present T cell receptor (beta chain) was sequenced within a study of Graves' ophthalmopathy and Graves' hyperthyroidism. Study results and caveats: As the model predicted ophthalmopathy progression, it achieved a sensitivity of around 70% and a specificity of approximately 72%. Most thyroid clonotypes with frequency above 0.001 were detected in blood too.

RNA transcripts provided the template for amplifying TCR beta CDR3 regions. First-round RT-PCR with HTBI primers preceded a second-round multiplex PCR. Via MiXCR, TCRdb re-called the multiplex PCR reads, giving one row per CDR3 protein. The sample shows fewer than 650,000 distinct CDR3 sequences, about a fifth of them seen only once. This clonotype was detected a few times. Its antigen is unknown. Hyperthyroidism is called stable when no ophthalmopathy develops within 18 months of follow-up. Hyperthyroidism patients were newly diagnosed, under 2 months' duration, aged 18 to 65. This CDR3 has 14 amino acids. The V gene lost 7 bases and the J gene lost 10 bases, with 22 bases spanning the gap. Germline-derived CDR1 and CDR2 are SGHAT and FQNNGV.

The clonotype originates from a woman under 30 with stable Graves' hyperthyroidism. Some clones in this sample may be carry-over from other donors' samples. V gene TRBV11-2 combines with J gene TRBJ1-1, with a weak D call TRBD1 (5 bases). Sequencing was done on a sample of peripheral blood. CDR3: CASINSFGFGGAFF. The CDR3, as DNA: TGTGCCAGCATAAACTCATTCGGGTTCGGGGGAGCTTTCTTT.